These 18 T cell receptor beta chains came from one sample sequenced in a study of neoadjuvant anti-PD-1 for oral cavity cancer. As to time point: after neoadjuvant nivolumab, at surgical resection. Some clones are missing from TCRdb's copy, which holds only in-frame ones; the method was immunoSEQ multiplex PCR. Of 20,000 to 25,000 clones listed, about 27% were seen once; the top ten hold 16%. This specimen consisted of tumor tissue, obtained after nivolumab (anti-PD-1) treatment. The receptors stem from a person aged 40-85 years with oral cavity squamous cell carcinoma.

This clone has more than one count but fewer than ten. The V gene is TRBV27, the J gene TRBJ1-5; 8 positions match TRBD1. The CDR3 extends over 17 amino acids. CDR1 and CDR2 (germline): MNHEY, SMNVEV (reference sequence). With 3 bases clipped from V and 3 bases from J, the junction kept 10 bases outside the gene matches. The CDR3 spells CASSFPSGTGFNQPQHF. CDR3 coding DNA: TGTGCCAGCAGTTTTCCCAGCGGGACAGGATTCAATCAGCCCCAGCATTTT.

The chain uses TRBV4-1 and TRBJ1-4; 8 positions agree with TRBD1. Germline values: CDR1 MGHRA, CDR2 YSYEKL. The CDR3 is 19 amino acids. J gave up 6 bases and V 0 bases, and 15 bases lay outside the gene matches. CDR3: CASSQEGPKFRGLYEKLFF. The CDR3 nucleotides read TGCGCCAGCAGCCAAGAGGGCCCGAAGTTCAGGGGGCTTTATGAAAAACTGTTTTTT.

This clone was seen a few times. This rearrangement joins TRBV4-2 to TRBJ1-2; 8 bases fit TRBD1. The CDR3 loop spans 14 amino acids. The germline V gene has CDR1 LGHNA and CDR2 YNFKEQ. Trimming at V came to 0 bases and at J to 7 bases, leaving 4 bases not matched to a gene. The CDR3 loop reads CASSQDAGGLGYTF. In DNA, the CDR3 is TGTGCCAGCAGCCAAGATGCAGGGGGCCTTGGCTACACCTTC.

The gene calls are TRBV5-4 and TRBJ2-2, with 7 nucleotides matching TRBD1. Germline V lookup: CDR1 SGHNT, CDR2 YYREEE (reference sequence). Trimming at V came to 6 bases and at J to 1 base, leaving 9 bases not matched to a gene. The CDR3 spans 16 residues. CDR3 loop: CASTTPGQRNTGELFF. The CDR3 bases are TGTGCCAGCACCACCCCGGGACAGAGGAACACCGGGGAGCTGTTTTTT.

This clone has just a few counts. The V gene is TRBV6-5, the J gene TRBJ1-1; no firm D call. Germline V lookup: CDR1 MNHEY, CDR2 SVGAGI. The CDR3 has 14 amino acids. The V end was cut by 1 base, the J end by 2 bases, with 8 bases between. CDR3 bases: TGTGCCAGCAGTTACTTCCCACTTAACACTGAAGCTTTCTTT. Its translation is CASSYFPLNTEAFF.

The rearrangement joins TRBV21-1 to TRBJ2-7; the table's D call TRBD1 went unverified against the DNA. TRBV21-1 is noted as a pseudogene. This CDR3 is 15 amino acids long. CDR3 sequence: CASSKDFDRDYEQYF. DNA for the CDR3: TGTGCCAGCAGCAAAGATTTCGACAGAGACTACGAGCAGTACTTC.

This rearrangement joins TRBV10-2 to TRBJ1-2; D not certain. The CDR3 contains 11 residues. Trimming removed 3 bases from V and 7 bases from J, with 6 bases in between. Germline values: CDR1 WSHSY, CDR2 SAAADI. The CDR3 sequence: CASSDMGGYTF. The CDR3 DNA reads TGCGCCAGCAGTGACATGGGTGGCTACACCTTC.

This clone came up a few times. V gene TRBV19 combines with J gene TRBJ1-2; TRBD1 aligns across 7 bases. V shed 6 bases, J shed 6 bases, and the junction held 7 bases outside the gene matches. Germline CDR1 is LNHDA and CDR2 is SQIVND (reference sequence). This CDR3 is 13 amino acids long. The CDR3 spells CASRAQGFDGYTF. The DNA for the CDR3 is TGTGCCAGTAGGGCACAGGGGTTCGATGGCTACACCTTC.

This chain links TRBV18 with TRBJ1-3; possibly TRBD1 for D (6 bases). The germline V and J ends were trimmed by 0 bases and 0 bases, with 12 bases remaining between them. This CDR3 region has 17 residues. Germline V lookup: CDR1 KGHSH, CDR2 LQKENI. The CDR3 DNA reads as TGTGCCAGCTCACCACCGGGCAGGGGAGGCTCTGGAAACACCATATATTTT. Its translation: CASSPPGRGGSGNTIYF.

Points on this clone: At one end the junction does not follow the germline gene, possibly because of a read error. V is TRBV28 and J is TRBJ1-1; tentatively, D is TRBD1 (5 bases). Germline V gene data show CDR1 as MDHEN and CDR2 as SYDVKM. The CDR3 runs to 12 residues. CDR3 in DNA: TGTGCCAGCAGAATTTACAGGCGCGGGATGGTCTTT. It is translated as CASRIYRRGMVF.

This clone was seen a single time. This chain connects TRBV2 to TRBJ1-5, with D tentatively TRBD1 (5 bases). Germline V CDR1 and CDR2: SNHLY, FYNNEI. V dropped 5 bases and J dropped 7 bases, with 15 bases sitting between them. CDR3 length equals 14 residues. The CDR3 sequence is CASSQEKQGQPQHF. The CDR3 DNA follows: TGTGCCAGCAGTCAAGAGAAGCAGGGCCAGCCCCAGCATTTT.

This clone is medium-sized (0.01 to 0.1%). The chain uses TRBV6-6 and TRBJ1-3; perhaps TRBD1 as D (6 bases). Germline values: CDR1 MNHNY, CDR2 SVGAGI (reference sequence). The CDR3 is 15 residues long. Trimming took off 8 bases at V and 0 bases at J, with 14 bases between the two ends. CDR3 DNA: TGTGCCAGCGGGGGGACAACCACCTCTGGAAACACCATATATTTT. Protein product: CASGGTTTSGNTIYF.

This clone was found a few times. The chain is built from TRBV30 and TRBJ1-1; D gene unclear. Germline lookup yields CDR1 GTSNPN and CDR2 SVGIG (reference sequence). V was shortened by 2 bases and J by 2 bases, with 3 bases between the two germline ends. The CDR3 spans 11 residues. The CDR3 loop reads CAWSINTEAFF. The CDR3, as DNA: TGTGCCTGGAGTATCAACACTGAAGCTTTCTTT.

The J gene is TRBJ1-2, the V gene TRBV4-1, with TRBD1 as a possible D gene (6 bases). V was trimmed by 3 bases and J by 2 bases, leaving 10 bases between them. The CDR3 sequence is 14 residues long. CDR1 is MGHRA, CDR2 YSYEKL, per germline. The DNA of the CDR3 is TGCGCCAGCAGCCAGCCGACAGGAAACTATGGCTACACCTTC. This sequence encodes CASSQPTGNYGYTF.

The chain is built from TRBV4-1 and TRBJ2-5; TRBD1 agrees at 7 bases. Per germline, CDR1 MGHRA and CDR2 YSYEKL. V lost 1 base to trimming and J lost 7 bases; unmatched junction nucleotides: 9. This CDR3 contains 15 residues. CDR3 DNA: TGCGCCAGCAGCCAAGTTCCCCAGGGGGATGGGACCCAGTACTTC. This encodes CASSQVPQGDGTQYF.

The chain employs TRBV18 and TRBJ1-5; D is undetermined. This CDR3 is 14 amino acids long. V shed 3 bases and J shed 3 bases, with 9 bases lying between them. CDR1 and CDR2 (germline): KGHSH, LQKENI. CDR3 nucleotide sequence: TGTGCCAGCTCACCCTTTTCAGACAATCAGCCCCAGCATTTT. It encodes CASSPFSDNQPQHF. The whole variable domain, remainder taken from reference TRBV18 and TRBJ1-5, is NAGVMQNPRHLVRRRGQEARLRCSPMKGHSHVYWYRQLPEEGLKFMVYLQKENIIDESGMPKERFSAEFPKEGPSILRIQQVVRGDSAAYFCASSPFSDNQPQHFGDGTRLSIL.

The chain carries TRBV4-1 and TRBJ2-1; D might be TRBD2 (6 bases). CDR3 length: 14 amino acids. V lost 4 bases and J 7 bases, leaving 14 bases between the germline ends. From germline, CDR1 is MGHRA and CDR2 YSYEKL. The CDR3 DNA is TGCGCCAGCAGCCCAATTGGGGCGGGGAATGAGCAGTTCTTC. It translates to CASSPIGAGNEQFF.

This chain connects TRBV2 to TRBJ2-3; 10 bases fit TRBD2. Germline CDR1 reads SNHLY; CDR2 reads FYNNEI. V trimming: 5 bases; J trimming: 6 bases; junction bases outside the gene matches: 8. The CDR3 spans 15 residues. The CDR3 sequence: CASSISGRTWDTQYF. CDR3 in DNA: TGTGCCAGCAGTATTAGCGGGAGGACCTGGGATACGCAGTATTTT.